This TCR beta chain was sequenced during a study of regulatory T cells in long-lasting Graves disease. CDR3-region Arm-PCR and iRepertoire HTBI primers produced the TCR beta libraries. TCRdb reprocessed the multiplex PCR reads via MiXCR and lists one record per CDR3 protein. The data contain fewer than 600,000 distinct CDR3 sequences, 20% to 25% of them singletons. Described time point: persistent/refractory GD, antithyroid drugs over 5 years with positive TRAb. Preparation of the TCR library used RNA extracted from PBMCs. Germline V gene data show CDR1 as SGHDT and CDR2 as YYEEEE. CDR3 size: 15 residues. The ends were cut back, 4 bases at V and 4 bases at J, with 15 bases in the middle. This clonotype was seen only a few times.

Sequenced material: peripheral blood mononuclear cells (PBMCs), taken when the disease was refractory, from a patient treated with antithyroid drugs. The J gene is TRBJ1-3, the V gene TRBV5-6, with D unresolved. The receptor comes from a female donor with Graves disease. The DNA for the CDR3 is TGTGCCAGCAGCCTCTTAGAGGGAACAGGAAACACCATATATTTT. As protein: CASSLLEGTGNTIYF.